These 27 T cell receptor beta chains came from one sample sequenced in a study of T cell responses to AZD1222 COVID-19 vaccine. Some clones are missing from TCRdb's copy, which holds only in-frame ones; the method was immunoSEQ multiplex PCR. The sample shows 150,000 or so clones, roughly nine tenths of them seen only once. This specimen was peripheral blood, taken on day 0 of AZD1222 vaccination. The receptors were sampled from an adult in good health.

CDR3 sequence (DNA): TGTGCCAGCAGCGTAGAAAAGACCTCCTATAATTCACCCCTCCACTTT. This sequence encodes CASSVEKTSYNSPLHF. The V and J genes are TRBV9 and TRBJ1-6, with D uncertain. Between the trimmed V and J ends, which lost 0 bases and 0 bases, there was a span of 7 bases. CDR3 length: 16 residues. Germline CDR1 is SGDLS and CDR2 is YYNGEE.

This sequence joins TRBV2 and TRBJ1-2; D is perhaps TRBD1 (6 bases). From germline, CDR1 is SNHLY and CDR2 FYNNEI. The length of the CDR3 is 12 residues. Trimming removed 5 bases from V and 7 bases from J, with 11 bases in between. CDR3 nucleotides: TGTGCCAGCAGTCCACAGGGCCGTGGCTACACCTTC. It specifies CASSPQGRGYTF.

The chain recombines TRBV10-2 with TRBJ1-1; 8 bases map to TRBD1. Losses at the gene ends were 7 bases for V and 4 bases for J; bases not matched to a gene: 8. The CDR3 spans 14 residues. Looked up from germline, CDR1 is WSHSY and CDR2 is SAAADI. CDR3: CASNTQGGGTEAFF. Written as DNA, the CDR3 is TGCGCCAGCAATACACAGGGGGGAGGCACTGAAGCTTTCTTT.

A single count supports this clone. The chain has TRBV3-1 (or the pseudogene TRBV3-2) and TRBJ2-1, with D possibly called TRBD1 or TRBD2 (7 bases each). V lost 4 bases to trimming and J lost 2 bases, with 30 bases between them. The CDR3 loop spans 21 amino acids. Germline V CDR1 and CDR2: LGHDT, YNNKEL (reference sequence). In DNA form, the CDR3 reads TGTGCCAGCAGCCTTTCAGAGACAGGGAGGGTAGTTTTGGGTCCCTACAATGAGCAGTTCTTC. Protein sequence: CASSLSETGRVVLGPYNEQFF.

This clone appeared a few times. The J gene is TRBJ1-5, the V gene TRBV5-8, with 8 nucleotides matching TRBD1. The CDR3 is made up of 17 amino acids. Germline loops: CDR1 SGHTS, CDR2 YDEGEE. The ends lost 1 base at V and 0 bases at J; junction bases unmatched: 6. The CDR3 sequence is CASSLRQGAYSNQPQHF. CDR3 DNA: TGTGCCAGCAGCTTGAGGCAGGGGGCCTATAGCAATCAGCCCCAGCATTTT.

The count of this clone is one. This chain links TRBV15 with TRBJ2-7; 11 bases map to TRBD1. The CDR3 length is 16 residues. The V gene end was trimmed by 3 bases and the J gene end by 4 bases; junction bases not matched to a gene: 8. Germline loops: CDR1 LNHNV, CDR2 YYDKDF (reference sequence). CDR3 sequence reads: CATSSSLGTGGYEQYF. The CDR3 region has the DNA TGTGCCACCAGCAGCTCCCTTGGGACAGGGGGGTACGAGCAGTACTTC.

The V gene is TRBV11-2, the J gene TRBJ2-7; D tentatively reads TRBD1 or TRBD2 (5 bases each). Germline CDR1 is SGHAT and CDR2 is FQNNGV. CDR3 length: 15 amino acids. Trimming removed 2 bases from V and 2 bases from J, with 13 bases in between. The CDR3 bases are TGTGCCAGCAGCTTAAGCCATGGGGGAACCTACGAGCAGTACTTC. Translation gives CASSLSHGGTYEQYF.

The chain uses TRBV3-1 (or the pseudogene TRBV3-2) and TRBJ1-3; D uncertain. Trimming stripped 1 base from V and 7 bases from J, with 11 bases between. Germline values: CDR1 LGHDT, CDR2 YNNKEL (reference sequence). The CDR3 spans 14 residues. CDR3 protein: CASSQGGSANTIYF. DNA of the CDR3: TGTGCCAGCAGCCAAGGCGGCAGTGCGAACACCATATATTTT.

This clone counts as medium-sized. V and J are TRBV4-2 and TRBJ1-2; D might be TRBD1 (5 bases). The CDR3 contains 15 residues. CDR1 LGHNA and CDR2 YNFKEQ come from the germline V gene. V was clipped by 0 bases and J by 6 bases, with 14 bases between them. CDR3 coding DNA: TGTGCCAGCAGCCAAGATACGATCTTGGGGGATGGCTACACCTTC. Translation: CASSQDTILGDGYTF.

This rearrangement joins TRBV5-5 to TRBJ1-4; D might be TRBD1 (5 bases). The germline V and J ends were trimmed by 4 bases and 2 bases, with 12 bases remaining between them. CDR3 size: 15 residues. Germline CDR1 SGHKS, CDR2 YYEKEE (reference sequence). The CDR3 loop is CASSLLWGTNEKLFF. The CDR3 DNA is TGTGCCAGCAGCCTCCTTTGGGGGACTAATGAAAAACTGTTTTTT.

This CDR3 reads CASSPTRTAYGYTF. CDR3 bases: TGTGCCAGCAGCCCGACCCGGACAGCCTATGGCTACACCTTC. The chain couples TRBV3-1 (or the pseudogene TRBV3-2) to TRBJ1-2; tentative D call: TRBD1 (6 bases). The CDR3 has 14 residues. Germline assignment: CDR1 LGHDT and CDR2 YNNKEL (reference sequence). Trimming shortened V by 4 bases and J by 4 bases, and 13 bases separated the two germline ends.

This chain connects TRBV12-3 or TRBV12-4 to TRBJ2-5; D not certain. There are 12 residues in the CDR3. The germline V and J ends were trimmed by 2 bases and 5 bases, with 6 bases remaining between them. The CDR3 DNA reads as TGTGCCAGCAGTTTAAATAAGGAGACCCAGTACTTC. Amino acid sequence: CASSLNKETQYF.

J is TRBJ2-3 and V is TRBV11-3; unclear D gene. CDR1 is SGHNT and CDR2 is YENEEA in the germline V gene. CDR3 size: 14 residues. Trimming left V 5 bases short and J 1 base short, with 10 bases between. The CDR3 DNA reads as TGTGCCAGCAGCCATGGCCGGGGCACAGATACGCAGTATTTT. Encoded protein: CASSHGRGTDTQYF.

The CDR3: CASSFSFGGTEAFF. Written as DNA, the CDR3 is TGTGCCAGCAGCTTCAGCTTCGGGGGAACTGAAGCTTTCTTT. The V call is TRBV27, the J call TRBJ1-1; D possibly corresponds to TRBD1 (5 bases). Germline CDR1 MNHEY, CDR2 SMNVEV (reference sequence). V lost 6 bases and J lost 5, with 16 bases in between. There are 14 residues in the CDR3.

In this sample, this clone turned up once. The V and J genes are TRBV7-2 and TRBJ2-1; 11 bases fit TRBD2. Germline CDR1 and CDR2: SGHTA and FQGNSA. The J segment lost 5 bases and the V segment lost 2 bases, leaving 8 bases of the junction unmatched. CDR3 length equals 17 residues. In DNA, the CDR3 is TGTGCCAGCAGCTTAACTAGCGGGAGTCCGAGAAACAATGAGCAGTTCTTC. It yields the protein CASSLTSGSPRNNEQFF.

The rearrangement joins TRBV7-2 to TRBJ1-5; a weak D match, TRBD1 (6 bases). The CDR3 consists of 14 residues. Germline lookup yields CDR1 SGHTA and CDR2 FQGNSA. V dropped 5 bases and J dropped 4 bases, with 12 bases sitting between them. This CDR3 is CASSPQGLNQPQHF. In nucleotides, the CDR3 is TGTGCCAGCAGCCCACAGGGCCTAAATCAGCCCCAGCATTTT.

The sample holds a few counts of this clone. The chain uses TRBV3-1 (or the pseudogene TRBV3-2) and TRBJ2-3, with D possibly matching TRBD1 (5 bases). The CDR3 runs to 11 residues. Trimming shortened V by 1 base and J by 9 bases, and 5 bases separated the two germline ends. Germline V gene data show CDR1 as LGHDT and CDR2 as YNNKEL (reference sequence). This chain's CDR3 is CASSQGTTQYF. In DNA form, the CDR3 reads TGTGCCAGCAGCCAAGGGACAACGCAGTATTTT.

The chain links TRBV19 to TRBJ2-2; D tentatively reads TRBD1 or TRBD2 (5 bases each). Germline-derived CDR1 and CDR2 are LNHDA and SQIVND (reference sequence). V dropped 1 base and J dropped 3 bases, with 12 bases sitting between them. The CDR3 is 16 amino acids. Here the CDR3 reads CASSIAAGRDTGELFF. CDR3 in DNA: TGTGCCAGTAGTATAGCGGCAGGGAGAGACACCGGGGAGCTGTTTTTT.

This clone showed up just once. The chain couples TRBV4-1 to TRBJ1-2; D ambiguous. The germline CDR1 and CDR2 sequences are MGHRA and YSYEKL. Trimming pared 1 base from V and 4 bases from J, leaving 7 bases between. The CDR3 totals 13 residues. CDR3 sequence reads: CASSQVARYGYTF. In DNA form, the CDR3 reads TGCGCCAGCAGCCAAGTAGCCCGCTATGGCTACACCTTC.

This sequence joins TRBV5-6 and TRBJ2-3; TRBD2 matches 11 bases. The CDR3 is made up of 18 amino acids. Germline V gives CDR1 SGHDT, CDR2 YYEEEE. The J segment lost 1 base and the V segment lost 4 bases, leaving 11 bases of the junction unmatched. CDR3 protein: CASSQDPPLAGGTDTQYF. DNA for the CDR3: TGTGCCAGCAGCCAAGACCCCCCACTAGCGGGGGGCACAGATACGCAGTATTTT.

V is TRBV7-2 and J is TRBJ1-6; 7 bases fit TRBD1. Germline V gene data show CDR1 as SGHTA and CDR2 as FQGNSA. With V trimmed by 5 bases and J by 14 bases, 9 bases remained unmatched. The CDR3 covers 13 residues. The CDR3 DNA reads as TGTGCCAGCAGCGAAAACAGGGGCGAGTCCCTCCACTTT. Its protein is CASSENRGESLHF.

This chain uses TRBV4-1 with TRBJ1-1, with a possible D match to TRBD1 (5 bases). V was trimmed by 9 bases and J by 1 base, leaving 18 bases between them. The CDR3 consists of 15 residues. Germline CDR1 reads MGHRA; CDR2 reads YSYEKL. CDR3 protein: CASKNSRVGNTEAFF. The CDR3 bases are TGCGCCAGTAAGAATTCCAGGGTGGGGAACACTGAAGCTTTCTTT.

The chain combines TRBV12-3 or TRBV12-4 with TRBJ1-2; 8 bases are shared with TRBD1. The V segment lost 6 bases and the J segment 6 bases; nucleotides outside the gene matches: 6. CDR3 length: 13 residues. In DNA form, the CDR3 reads TGTGCCAGCAGGACACAGGGGGGCAATGGCTACACCTTC. The encoded protein is CASRTQGGNGYTF.

This sequence joins TRBV19 and TRBJ2-6; 7 nucleotides match TRBD1. This CDR3 is built from 17 residues. Germline V CDR1 and CDR2: LNHDA, SQIVND (reference sequence). V trimming: 10 bases; J trimming: 3 bases; junction bases outside the gene matches: 15. Here the CDR3 DNA reads TGTGCCACCCTAAAAGGGGGCGGAATGAGTGGGGCCAACGTCCTGACTTTC. It encodes CATLKGGGMSGANVLTF.

This clone came up once. The chain is built from TRBV6-5 and TRBJ2-3, with D hard to call. The CDR3 sequence is 14 residues long. Germline V gene lookup returns CDR1 MNHEY and CDR2 SVGAGI. Trimming cost V 0 bases and J 1 base, with 5 bases left between them. CDR3 in DNA: TGTGCCAGCAGTTACTCGTATCGCACAGATACGCAGTATTTT. Its translation: CASSYSYRTDTQYF.

The rearrangement uses TRBV5-1 and TRBJ2-1, with a weak D call TRBD2 (5 bases). Germline CDR1 and CDR2: SGHRS and YFSETQ. V lost 0 bases and J 0 bases, leaving 10 bases between the germline ends. The CDR3 loop spans 16 amino acids. The CDR3 sequence is CASSLGTSSSYNEQFF. CDR3 DNA sequence: TGCGCCAGCAGCTTGGGGACTTCGAGCTCCTACAATGAGCAGTTCTTC.

The chain couples TRBV5-1 to TRBJ1-2, with D possibly being TRBD1 (6 bases). V lost 0 bases to trimming and J lost 3 bases, with 15 bases between them. The V gene's germline CDR1 is SGHRS and CDR2 YFSETQ. The CDR3 totals 16 residues. The chain's CDR3 is CASSLATGPQYYGYTF. The CDR3 DNA is TGCGCCAGCAGCTTGGCCACAGGGCCACAGTACTATGGCTACACCTTC.